The entry that follows covers one T cell receptor (beta chain) sequence. The sample is drawn from a study of blood T cell repertoires in COVID-19. Study-level background: COVID-19 samples collected from the United States, Italy and Spain covered acute and convalescent phases.

The germline gives CDR1 MNHEY, CDR2 SMNVEV (reference sequence). This CDR3 is 14 amino acids long. Germline trimming cut 7 bases from V and 8 bases from J; bases unmatched to any gene: 8. Seattle-derived patients entered the study during active infection and were followed longitudinally. In the original processing: Estimation of nucleated cell counts was performed using reference gene primer amplification. Produced via immunoSEQ multiplex PCR; TCRdb's table is partial and in-frame only. V and J calls and clone size come straight from that table; D and trimming were deduced from the DNA. The data show a few hundred thousand clones, approximately 89% seen once.

Material: peripheral blood. The chain carries TRBV27 and TRBJ2-1; 10 bases align to TRBD2. This sequence was found in a woman aged 70-85 years with COVID-19, enrolled during active disease. Written as DNA, the CDR3 is TGTGCCAGCAAGACGGGACTAGCGTCTGATGAGCAGTTCTTC. Its protein is CASKTGLASDEQFF.